The following is a TCR beta chain sequence with its context. The data are from a study of blood T cell repertoires in COVID-19. On the study more broadly: Material from acute and convalescent COVID-19 was sourced from the United States, Italy and Spain.

Seattle patients were enrolled while actively infected and followed longitudinally. Some clones are missing from TCRdb's copy, which holds only in-frame ones; the method was immunoSEQ multiplex PCR. The table has some 130,000 clones, around nine tenths seen once. The sample comprised peripheral blood. The clonotype originates from a man between 60 and 75 years old with COVID-19, enrolled during active disease.

The CDR3 spells CASSIPRQGGNSPLHF. DNA for the CDR3: TGTGCCAGCAGTATCCCACGACAGGGTGGTAATTCACCCCTCCACTTT. The V gene is TRBV28, the J gene TRBJ1-6, with TRBD1 identical over 7 bases. J lost 6 bases, V lost 5 bases, and 10 bases had no gene match. In germline, CDR1 is MDHEN, CDR2 SYDVKM. This CDR3 is 16 amino acids long.